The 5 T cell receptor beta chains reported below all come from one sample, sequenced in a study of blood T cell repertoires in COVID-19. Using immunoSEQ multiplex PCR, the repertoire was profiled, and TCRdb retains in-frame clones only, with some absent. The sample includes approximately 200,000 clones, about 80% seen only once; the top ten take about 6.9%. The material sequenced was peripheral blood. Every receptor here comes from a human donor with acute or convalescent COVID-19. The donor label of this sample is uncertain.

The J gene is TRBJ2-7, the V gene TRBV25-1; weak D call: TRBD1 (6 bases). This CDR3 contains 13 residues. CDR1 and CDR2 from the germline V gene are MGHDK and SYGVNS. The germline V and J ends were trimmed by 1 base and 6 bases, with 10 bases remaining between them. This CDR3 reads CASSEWGQSEQYF. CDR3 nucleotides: TGTGCCAGCAGTGAATGGGGACAATCCGAGCAGTACTTC.

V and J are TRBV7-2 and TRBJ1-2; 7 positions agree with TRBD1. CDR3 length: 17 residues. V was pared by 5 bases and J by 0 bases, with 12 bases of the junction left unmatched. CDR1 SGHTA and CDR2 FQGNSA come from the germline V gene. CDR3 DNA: TGTGCCAGCAGCCTGCCTCGACAGGGACCATCTAACTATGGCTACACCTTC. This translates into CASSLPRQGPSNYGYTF.

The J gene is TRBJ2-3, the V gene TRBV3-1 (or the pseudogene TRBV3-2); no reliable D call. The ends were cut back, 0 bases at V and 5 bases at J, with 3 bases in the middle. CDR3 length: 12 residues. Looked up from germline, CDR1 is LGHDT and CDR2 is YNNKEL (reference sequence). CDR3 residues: CASSQDQDTQYF. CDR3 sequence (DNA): TGTGCCAGCAGCCAAGACCAAGATACGCAGTATTTT.

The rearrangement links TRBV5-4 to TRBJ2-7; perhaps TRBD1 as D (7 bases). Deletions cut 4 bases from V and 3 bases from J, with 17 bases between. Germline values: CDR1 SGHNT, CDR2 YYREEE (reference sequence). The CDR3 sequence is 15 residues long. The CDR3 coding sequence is TGTGCCAGCAGCCCCGGAGGGGGCCTCTTCTACGAGCAGTACTTC. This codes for CASSPGGGLFYEQYF.

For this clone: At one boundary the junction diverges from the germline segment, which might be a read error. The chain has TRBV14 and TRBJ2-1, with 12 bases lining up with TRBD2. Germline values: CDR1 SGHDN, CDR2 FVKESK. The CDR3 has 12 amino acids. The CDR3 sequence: CASRGLAGPGLF. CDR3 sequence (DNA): TGTGCCAGCAGGGGACTAGCGGGTCCTGGGCTCTTC.